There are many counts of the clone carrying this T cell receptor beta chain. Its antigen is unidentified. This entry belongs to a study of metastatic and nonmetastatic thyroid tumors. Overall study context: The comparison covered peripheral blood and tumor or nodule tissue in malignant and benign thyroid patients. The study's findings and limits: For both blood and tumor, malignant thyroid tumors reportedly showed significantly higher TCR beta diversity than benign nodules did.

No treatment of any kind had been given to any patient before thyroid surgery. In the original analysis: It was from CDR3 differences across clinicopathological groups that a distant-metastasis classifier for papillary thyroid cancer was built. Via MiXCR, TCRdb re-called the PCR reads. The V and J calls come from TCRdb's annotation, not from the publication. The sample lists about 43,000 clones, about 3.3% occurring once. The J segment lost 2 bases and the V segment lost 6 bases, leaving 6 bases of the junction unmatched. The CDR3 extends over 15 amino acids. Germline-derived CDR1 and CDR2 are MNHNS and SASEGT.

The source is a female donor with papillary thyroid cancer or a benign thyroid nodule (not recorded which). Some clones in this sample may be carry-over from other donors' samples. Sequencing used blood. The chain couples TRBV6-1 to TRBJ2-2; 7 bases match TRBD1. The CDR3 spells CASRDTGVNTGELFF. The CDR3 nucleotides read TGTGCCAGCAGAGATACAGGGGTAAACACCGGGGAGCTGTTTTTT.